These T cell receptor beta chains were read from a single sample in a study of blood T cells in healthy people across ages. TCRdb passed the 5' RACE reads through MiXCR, listing each CDR3 protein once. The sample includes 700,000 to 850,000 distinct CDR3 sequences, about 48% of them seen just once. Sequences were obtained from blood. The receptors were gathered from a man aged 80 or over in good health. Each CDR3 is given with its conserved first and last residue. Each record gives: J gene, clone size, D gene, V gene, CDR3 DNA, CDR3 protein. A D gene is named only where the DNA matches it firmly. Clone size appears in some rows only: once, few, many, or a class for an expanded clone.

TRBJ2-3	NA	TRBD1	TRBV4-1	TGCGCCAGCAGCCAAGATCTGCAGGGGGCGCAGGACAGATACGCGTATTTT	CASSQDLQGAQDRYAYF
TRBJ1-1	NA	NA	TRBV29-1	TGCAGCGTTGCGGGCAGGGCGAACACTGAAGCTTTCTTT	CSVAGRANTEAFF
TRBJ2-7	few	TRBD2	TRBV29-1	TGCAGCGTGGTACCGGGACTAGCGGCTCGGGAGCAGTACTTC	CSVVPGLAAREQYF
TRBJ2-1	NA	NA	TRBV7-9	TGTGCCAGCAGCTTAGTGCTCGGAGATGAGCAGTTCTTC	CASSLVLGDEQFF
TRBJ1-6	NA	NA	TRBV20-1	TGCAGTGCTCCTGGGGCAGGCAATTCACCCCTCCACTTT	CSAPGAGNSPLHF
TRBJ2-1	NA	NA	TRBV12-3/TRBV12-4	TGTGCCAGCAGCCCAGAAGGAAACTACAATGAGCAGTTCTTC	CASSPEGNYNEQFF
TRBJ2-3	NA	NA	TRBV3-1	TGTGCCAGCAGCCGGGAACTGGGGTCTAGCACAGATACGCAGTATTTT	CASSRELGSSTDTQYF
TRBJ2-1	NA	TRBD2	TRBV18	TGTGCCAGCTCTCCCGGGACTAGCGGGATACGAAACAATGAGCAGTTCTTC	CASSPGTSGIRNNEQFF
TRBJ2-1	NA	NA	TRBV6-2/TRBV6-3	NA	CASRGFEEGNIQYFGAGTHNEQFF
TRBJ2-5	NA	NA	TRBV20-1	TGCAGTGCTAGAGGACTTGCGAGCCAAGAGACCCAGTACTTC	CSARGLASQETQYF
TRBJ1-2	NA	NA	TRBV5-1	TGCGCCAGCAGCCGGGAGGGCTCTAACTATGGCTACACCTTC	CASSREGSNYGYTF
TRBJ2-1	few	TRBD2	TRBV7-2	TGTGCCAGCAGCTCCACTAGCGGGAGATACAATGAGCAGTTCTTC	CASSSTSGRYNEQFF
TRBJ1-2	NA	NA	TRBV5-1	TGCGCCAGCAGCGTGTCACCGGGAGGTGGCTACACCTTC	CASSVSPGGGYTF
TRBJ2-7	once	NA	TRBV5-1	TGCGCCAGCAGCTTGGAGGGCAGGGTATACAATGAGCAGTACTTC	CASSLEGRVYNEQYF
TRBJ1-5	NA	NA	TRBV6-1	TGTGCCAGCAGTGGGGCGACTATCGATCAGCCCCAGCATTTT	CASSGATIDQPQHF
TRBJ1-4	NA	NA	TRBV9	TGTGCCAGCAGGCCATCGACCTCTCCTAATGAAAAACTGTTTTTT	CASRPSTSPNEKLFF
TRBJ2-7	NA	TRBD2	TRBV27	TGTGCCAGCAGCACTGGGACTAGCGGGAGGGGACCCTACGAGCAGTACTTC	CASSTGTSGRGPYEQYF
TRBJ2-7	NA	TRBD1	TRBV18	TGTGCCAGCTCACCAGGGGGACAGGGTAACTACGAGCAGTACTTC	CASSPGGQGNYEQYF
TRBJ1-5	NA	TRBD1	TRBV12-3/TRBV12-4	TGTGCCAGCAGTCTCCATATGACAGGGACCAATAATCAGCCCCAGCATTTT	CASSLHMTGTNNQPQHF
TRBJ2-7	NA	TRBD2	TRBV20-1	TGCAGTGCCAGCCCCGGGACTAGCACCTACGAGCAGTACTTC	CSASPGTSTYEQYF
TRBJ1-2	few	NA	TRBV7-9	TGTGCCAGCAGCTTAAGACGGGGGGGCTTCAACTATGGCTACACCTTC	CASSLRRGGFNYGYTF
TRBJ1-2	few	NA	TRBV24-1	TGTGCCACCAGTGTTGGCTATGGCTACACCTTC	CATSVGYGYTF
TRBJ2-1	NA	NA	TRBV18	TGTGCCAGCTCAGCCGACCCGGGACGGGGGTTCAGTGAGCAGTTCTTC	CASSADPGRGFSEQFF
TRBJ2-7	NA	NA	TRBV28	TGTGCCGGCACCCTTTCAAGCGGCACCCCCTACGAGCAGTACTTC	CAGTLSSGTPYEQYF
TRBJ1-1	NA	NA	TRBV5-1	TGCGCCAGCAGCTCGACCGGGGCGAACACTGAAGCTTTCTTT	CASSSTGANTEAFF
TRBJ2-4	NA	NA	TRBV3-1	TGTGCCAGCAGCCAAGGGACAGAGTTAGCCAAAAACATTCAGTACTTC	CASSQGTELAKNIQYF
TRBJ2-6	NA	NA	TRBV11-3	TGTGCCAGCAGCCTGGGGGCCCTGAGCTCTGGGGCCAACGTCCTGACTTTC	CASSLGALSSGANVLTF
TRBJ1-2	NA	TRBD1	TRBV28	TGTGCCACTCAGGGGGCTGCGGAGGGCTACACCTTC	CATQGAAEGYTF
TRBJ1-2	NA	NA	TRBV12-3/TRBV12-4	TGTGCCAGCAGTTTAACAGGGTACTATGGCTACACCTTC	CASSLTGYYGYTF
TRBJ2-5	once	TRBD2	TRBV12-3/TRBV12-4	TGTGCCAGCAGTTTATTCTCTGCTAGCTCATTTCGGCGGGAGCAGTACTTC	CASSLFSASSFRREQYF
TRBJ2-5	few	TRBD2	TRBV19	TGTGCCAGTAGTAGGACTAGTGGAGAGACCCAGTACTTC	CASSRTSGETQYF
TRBJ2-1	NA	NA	TRBV21-1	TGTGCCAGCAGCAAGGGGCCGTCAATCTACAATGAGCAGTTCTTC	CASSKGPSIYNEQFF
TRBJ2-5	NA	NA	TRBV3-1	TGTGCCAGCAGCCAATGGGCAGGCGTAGAGACCCAGTACTTC	CASSQWAGVETQYF
TRBJ2-1	NA	TRBD2	TRBV7-3	TGTGCCAGCCCAGGGGCGGGAGGGCCCCACAATGAGCAGTTCTTC	CASPGAGGPHNEQFF
TRBJ2-3	few	TRBD2	TRBV7-6	TGTGCCAGCACCTCCTTGGCTGGCGGGAGCCTTTGGGGAGATACGCAGTATTTT	CASTSLAGGSLWGDTQYF
TRBJ2-1	many	TRBD2	TRBV3-1	TGTGCCAGCAGCCAAGACTATAGCGGGAATGAGCAGTTCTTC	CASSQDYSGNEQFF
TRBJ2-3	few	TRBD2	TRBV6-1	TGTGCCAGCAGCGAATACCTGACTAGCGGGAGGGCCGGGGGCACAGATACGCAGTATTTT	CASSEYLTSGRAGGTDTQYF
TRBJ1-2	NA	NA	TRBV7-9	TGTGCCAGCAGCAAGAATAGTGTTTATGGCTACACCTTC	CASSKNSVYGYTF
TRBJ2-5	NA	NA	TRBV6-2/TRBV6-3	TGTGCCAGACCTAGACGCGACAGGGGAGGGGAGACCCAGTACTTC	CARPRRDRGGETQYF
TRBJ2-1	NA	TRBD2	TRBV11-2	TGTGCCAGCAGCCCACGGACTAGCGGGGGTCTAGGGAATGAGCAGTTCTTC	CASSPRTSGGLGNEQFF
TRBJ1-2	NA	TRBD1	TRBV18	TGTGCCAGCTCACCACCCAGGACAGGGAACTATGGCTACACCTTC	CASSPPRTGNYGYTF
TRBJ2-7	NA	NA	TRBV12-3/TRBV12-4	TGTGCCAGCAGTTTTCAGGCAGGGGGAGGATACGAGCAGTACTTC	CASSFQAGGGYEQYF
TRBJ1-2	NA	NA	TRBV20-1	TGCAGTGCTAGAATGGGGGCAGACTATGGCTACACCTTC	CSARMGADYGYTF
TRBJ1-2	few	NA	TRBV20-1	TGCAGTGCCACGCACACAAAAGAAAACACGTCGGGAAACCTTGGTGCCTATGGCTACACCTTC	CSATHTKENTSGNLGAYGYTF
TRBJ2-7	NA	NA	TRBV20-1	TGCAGTGCTAGAGCCCCCCCAGGGGCCTCCTACGAGCAGTACTTC	CSARAPPGASYEQYF
TRBJ1-2	NA	NA	TRBV20-1	TGCAGTGCTCCAGAGGGAGCGGCCTATGGCTACACCTTC	CSAPEGAAYGYTF
TRBJ2-7	NA	NA	TRBV5-5	TGTGCCAGCAGCTTGAATTCAAAAGGCTACGAGCAGTACTTC	CASSLNSKGYEQYF
TRBJ2-6	few	NA	TRBV6-5	TGTGCCAGCACCACTAATGAAGGTGGGGCCAACGTCCTGACTTTC	CASTTNEGGANVLTF
TRBJ2-1	NA	NA	TRBV10-3	TGTGCCATCAGTGAGTCAGAGACCTCCTACAATGAGCAGTTCTTC	CAISESETSYNEQFF
TRBJ2-1	few	TRBD2	TRBV5-1	TGCGCCAGCAGCTCCGGGAGGAATGAGCAGTTCTTC	CASSSGRNEQFF
TRBJ1-2	NA	NA	TRBV5-1	TGCGCCAGCAGCTTGGAGGTAACCAACTATGGCTACACCTTC	CASSLEVTNYGYTF
TRBJ2-5	NA	TRBD2	TRBV7-3	TGTGCCAGCAGCTTCAGTGGAGCGGGAGTAGGTAATGAGCAGTACTTC	CASSFSGAGVGNEQYF
TRBJ2-5	NA	NA	TRBV5-6	TGTGCCAGCAGCTTGGCGGTGGGTCAGGGGGAGACCCAGTACTTC	CASSLAVGQGETQYF
TRBJ2-1	NA	TRBD2	TRBV4-2	TGTGCCAGCAGCCAAGAGCGGGGGGGCTACAATGAGCAGTTCTTC	CASSQERGGYNEQFF
TRBJ2-1	NA	NA	TRBV11-2	TGTGCCAGCAGCCAGGGACTGGTCCCATATGAGCAGTTCTTC	CASSQGLVPYEQFF